This T cell receptor beta chain was profiled in a study of T cell responses to AZD1222 COVID-19 vaccine. The data were produced by immunoSEQ multiplex PCR, yet TCRdb's version contains in-frame clones alone and is incomplete. In the table there are some 130,000 clones, 70% to 90% of which are singletons. As to this clone: The target antigen is unknown.

The ends were cut back, 0 bases at V and 4 bases at J, with 5 bases in the middle. Germline V gene lookup returns CDR1 SGHRS and CDR2 YFSETQ. This CDR3 is built from 12 residues. Study observations and caveats: An increase in Spike-specific TCR breadth and depth was observed after two AZD1222 doses.

This TCR was sampled from an adult who received the MenACWY meningococcal vaccine as a control. The source material was peripheral blood, sampled 28 days after the second dose of the MenACWY control vaccine. The V call is TRBV5-1, the J call TRBJ2-7; D is undetermined. The CDR3 DNA is TGCGCCAGCAGCTTGGTAGGTTACGAGCAGTACTTC. Its translation is CASSLVGYEQYF.